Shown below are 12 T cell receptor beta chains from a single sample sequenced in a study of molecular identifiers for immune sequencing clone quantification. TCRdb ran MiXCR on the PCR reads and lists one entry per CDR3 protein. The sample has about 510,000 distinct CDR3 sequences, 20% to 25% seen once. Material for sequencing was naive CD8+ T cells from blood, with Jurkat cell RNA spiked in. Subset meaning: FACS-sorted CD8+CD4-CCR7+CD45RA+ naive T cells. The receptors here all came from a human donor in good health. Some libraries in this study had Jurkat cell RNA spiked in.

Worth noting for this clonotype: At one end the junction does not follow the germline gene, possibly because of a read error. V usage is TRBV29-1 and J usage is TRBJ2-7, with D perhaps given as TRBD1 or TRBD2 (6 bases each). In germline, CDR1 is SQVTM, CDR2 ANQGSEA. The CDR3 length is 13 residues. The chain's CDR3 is CSVSWGAVYEPYF. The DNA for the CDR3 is TGCAGCGTCTCCTGGGGGGCGGTCTACGAGCCGTACTTC.

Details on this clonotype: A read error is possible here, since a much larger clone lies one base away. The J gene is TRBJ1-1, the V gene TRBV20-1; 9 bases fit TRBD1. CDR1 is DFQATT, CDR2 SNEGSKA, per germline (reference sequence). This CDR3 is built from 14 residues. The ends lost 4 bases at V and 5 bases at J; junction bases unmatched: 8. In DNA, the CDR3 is TGCAGTGCTAAAGGGACAGGGTGGGGAACTGAAGCTTTCTTT. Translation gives CSAKGTGWGTEAFF.

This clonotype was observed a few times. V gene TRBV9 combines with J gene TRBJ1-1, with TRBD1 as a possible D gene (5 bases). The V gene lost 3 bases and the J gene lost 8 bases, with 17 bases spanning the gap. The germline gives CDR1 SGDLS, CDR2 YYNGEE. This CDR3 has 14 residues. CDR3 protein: CASSALYGGVEAFF. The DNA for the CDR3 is TGTGCCAGCAGCGCATTGTACGGGGGTGTAGAAGCTTTCTTT. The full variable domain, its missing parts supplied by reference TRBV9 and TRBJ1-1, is DSGVTQTPKHLITATGQRVTLRCSPRSGDLSVYWYQQSLDQGLQFLIQYYNGEERAKGNILERFSAQQFPDLHSELNLSSLELGDSALYFCASSALYGGVEAFFGQGTRLTVV.

DNA of the CDR3: TGTGCCAGCAGCTTAGGGCGGGGAGTTCTCTACAATGAGCAGTTCTTC. Translating gives CASSLGRGVLYNEQFF. The chain recombines TRBV11-2 with TRBJ2-1, with D possibly being TRBD2 (6 bases). Germline CDR1 SGHAT, CDR2 FQNNGV. This CDR3 has 16 amino acids. V lost 1 base to trimming and J lost 3 bases, with 13 bases between them.

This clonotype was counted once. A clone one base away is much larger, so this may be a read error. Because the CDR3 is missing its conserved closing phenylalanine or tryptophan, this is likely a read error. The DNA of the CDR3 is TGTGCCAGCAGCTTAGGGGTCCCCTACAATGAGCAGTTCCTC. Protein product: CASSLGVPYNEQFL. J is TRBJ2-1 and V is TRBV7-8, with unresolved D. CDR3 length: 14 amino acids. Germline CDR1 reads SGHVS; CDR2 reads FQNEAQ. The V end was cut by 1 base, the J end by 2 bases, with 6 bases between.

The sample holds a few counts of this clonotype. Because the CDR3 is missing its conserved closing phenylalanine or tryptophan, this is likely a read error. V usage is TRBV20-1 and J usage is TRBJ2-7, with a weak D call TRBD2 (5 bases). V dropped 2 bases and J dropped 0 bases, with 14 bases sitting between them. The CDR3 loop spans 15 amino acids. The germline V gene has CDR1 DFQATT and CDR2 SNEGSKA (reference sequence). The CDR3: CSARQSGSGSYEQYL. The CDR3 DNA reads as TGCAGTGCTAGACAAAGCGGCTCTGGCTCCTACGAGCAGTACCTC.

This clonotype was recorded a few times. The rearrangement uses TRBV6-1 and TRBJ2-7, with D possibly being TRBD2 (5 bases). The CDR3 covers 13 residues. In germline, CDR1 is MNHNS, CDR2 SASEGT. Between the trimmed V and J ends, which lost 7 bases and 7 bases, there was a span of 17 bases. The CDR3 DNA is TGTGCCAGCAATCATCGGGGTTTGATGGAGCAGTACTTC. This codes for CASNHRGLMEQYF.

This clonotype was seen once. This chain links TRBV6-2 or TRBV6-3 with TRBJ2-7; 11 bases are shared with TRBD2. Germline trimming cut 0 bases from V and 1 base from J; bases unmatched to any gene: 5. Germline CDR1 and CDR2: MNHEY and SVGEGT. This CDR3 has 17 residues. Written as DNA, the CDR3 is TGTGCCAGCAGTTACTCGATTCTAGCGGGAGGATCCTACGAGCAGTACTTC. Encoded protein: CASSYSILAGGSYEQYF.

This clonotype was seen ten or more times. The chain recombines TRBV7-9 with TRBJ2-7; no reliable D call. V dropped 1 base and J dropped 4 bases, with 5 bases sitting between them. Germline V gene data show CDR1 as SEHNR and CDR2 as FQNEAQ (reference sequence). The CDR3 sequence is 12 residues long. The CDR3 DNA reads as TGTGCCAGCAGCTTAGTTCGGTACGAGCAGTACTTC. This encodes CASSLVRYEQYF.

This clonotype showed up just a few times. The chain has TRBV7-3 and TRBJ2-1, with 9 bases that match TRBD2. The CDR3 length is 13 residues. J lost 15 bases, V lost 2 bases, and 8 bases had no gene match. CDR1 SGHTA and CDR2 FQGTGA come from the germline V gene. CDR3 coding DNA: TGTGCCAGCAGCTTATACGTAGCGGGAGAGTTGTTCTTC. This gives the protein CASSLYVAGELFF.

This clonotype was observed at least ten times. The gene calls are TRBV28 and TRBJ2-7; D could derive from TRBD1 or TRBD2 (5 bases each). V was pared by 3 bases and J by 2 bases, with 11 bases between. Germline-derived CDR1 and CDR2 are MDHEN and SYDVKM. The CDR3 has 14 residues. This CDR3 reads CASSFRGSTYEQYF. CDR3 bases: TGTGCCAGCAGTTTCCGGGGCAGTACCTACGAGCAGTACTTC.

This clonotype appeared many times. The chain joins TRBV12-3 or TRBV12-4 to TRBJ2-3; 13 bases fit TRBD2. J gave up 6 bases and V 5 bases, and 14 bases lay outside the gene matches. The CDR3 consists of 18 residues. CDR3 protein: CASSRFNTLAGGQDTQYF. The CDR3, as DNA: TGTGCCAGCAGTCGGTTCAACACACTAGCGGGGGGGCAGGATACGCAGTATTTT.